This passage covers 20 T cell receptor beta chains from one sample sequenced in a study of STAT3 mutations in large granular lymphocyte leukemia. General study points: In T-cell large granular lymphocyte leukemia, about half of patients showed multiple immunodominant subclonotypes.

Clones were read by immunoSEQ multiplex PCR, and TCRdb kept only the in-frame ones, dropping some. This table holds approximately 10,000 clones, more than 75% found once. Antigens for these TCRs are unknown. The sample consisted of peripheral blood mononuclear cells. These TCRs come from a man aged 60 to 75 with T-cell large granular lymphocyte leukemia. Some clones in this sample may be carry-over from other donors' samples.

This clone was observed a single time. The CDR3 coding sequence is TGTGCCAGCAGGCTTTCTGGCCCCCCGGATACGCAGTATTTT. Protein: CASRLSGPPDTQYF. The chain recombines TRBV28 with TRBJ2-3; D ambiguous. CDR3 length equals 14 residues. From germline, CDR1 is MDHEN and CDR2 SYDVKM. V lost 6 bases to trimming and J lost 6 bases, with 16 bases between them.

J is TRBJ1-5 and V is TRBV7-3; no clear D gene. The V end lost 6 bases, the J end lost 8 bases, and 11 bases lay between the germline ends. Germline V CDR1 and CDR2: SGHTA, FQGTGA. The CDR3 length is 12 residues. The DNA for the CDR3 is TGTGCCAGCAGAATCGGGCTTGAGCCCCAGCATTTT. It yields the protein CASRIGLEPQHF.

This chain connects TRBV6-5 to TRBJ1-3, with D unclear. This CDR3 comprises 13 residues. From germline, CDR1 is MNHEY and CDR2 SVGAGI. V gave up 2 bases and J gave up 0 bases, with 2 bases separating them. The CDR3 loop is CASSYNSGNTIYF. Here the CDR3 DNA reads TGTGCCAGCAGTTACAACTCTGGAAACACCATATATTTT.

This clone occurred once. The V and J genes are TRBV9 and TRBJ1-4; no firm D call. The CDR3 covers 15 residues. V was pared by 4 bases and J by 7 bases, with 17 bases between. From germline, CDR1 is SGDLS and CDR2 YYNGEE. CDR3 nucleotide sequence: TGTGCCAGCAGCTCCGGCCCCTTAACGGGTGAAAAACTGTTTTTT. As protein: CASSSGPLTGEKLFF.

The CDR3 DNA reads TGTGCCAGCAGTTCAGTACCAGATGGCTACACCTTC. It specifies CASSSVPDGYTF. J is TRBJ1-2 and V is TRBV6-5; D is unclear. CDR1 and CDR2 from the germline V gene are MNHEY and SVGAGI. CDR3 length equals 12 residues. V gave up 4 bases and J gave up 6 bases, with 9 bases separating them.

The chain combines TRBV29-1 with TRBJ2-1; D unclear. V lost 1 base to trimming and J lost 8 bases, with 9 bases between them. The germline gives CDR1 SQVTM, CDR2 ANQGSEA. CDR3 length: 12 amino acids. CDR3 DNA: TGCAGCGTTGAAGTTTCCCAGGATGAGCAGTTCTTC. It yields the protein CSVEVSQDEQFF.

The chain uses TRBV4-2 and TRBJ1-3; no clear D. The germline V gene has CDR1 LGHNA and CDR2 YNFKEQ. CDR3 length: 17 residues. Deletions cut 4 bases from V and 2 bases from J, with 18 bases between. The CDR3 DNA reads as TGTGCCAGCAGCCCGAGCGCAGGAGTGGGTACTGGAAACACCATATATTTT. Its translation is CASSPSAGVGTGNTIYF.

This clone was observed a few times. V usage is TRBV5-3 and J usage is TRBJ1-5; TRBD1 aligns across 11 bases. TRBV5-3 is recorded as an ORF, its role being uncertain. The trim removed 2 bases at V and 4 bases at J, leaving 8 bases unmatched. The CDR3 has 17 amino acids. The CDR3, as DNA: TGTGCCAGAAGCTTAGGGGACAGGGGGATATGGAATCAGCCCCAGCATTTT. Protein: CARSLGDRGIWNQPQHF.

This clone was detected only a few times. The chain combines TRBV9 with TRBJ2-2; TRBD2 might be the D (6 bases). The germline CDR1 and CDR2 sequences are SGDLS and YYNGEE. CDR3 size: 15 residues. V was shortened by 4 bases and J by 3 bases, with 13 bases between the two germline ends. The CDR3 sequence: CASSFRDSYTGELFF. Written as DNA, the CDR3 is TGTGCCAGCAGCTTCCGGGACTCCTACACCGGGGAGCTGTTTTTT.

The chain joins TRBV20-1 to TRBJ1-5, with D perhaps TRBD1 (5 bases). The V gene's germline CDR1 is DFQATT and CDR2 SNEGSKA (reference sequence). The CDR3 loop spans 11 amino acids. Trimming removed 6 bases at V and 8 bases at J, with 11 bases between. Written as DNA, the CDR3 is TGCAGTGCGGGGCCCGGTGAGCCCCAGCATTTT. The encoded protein is CSAGPGEPQHF.

This sequence joins TRBV7-6 and TRBJ2-1; unclear D gene. The CDR3 extends over 15 amino acids. In germline, CDR1 is SGHVS, CDR2 FNYEAQ. The V end lost 1 base, the J end lost 7 bases, and 14 bases lay between the germline ends. The CDR3 coding sequence is TGTGCCAGCAGCTTAGATCCAGGCCCAACGAATGAGCAGTTCTTC. As protein: CASSLDPGPTNEQFF.

This chain joins TRBV9 and TRBJ1-1; TRBD1 might be the D (5 bases). Germline values: CDR1 SGDLS, CDR2 YYNGEE. There are 13 residues in the CDR3. Trimming left V 4 bases short and J 0 bases short, with 7 bases between. CDR3 in DNA: TGTGCCAGCAGCAAGGGACTGAACACTGAAGCTTTCTTT. Protein: CASSKGLNTEAFF.

This clone came up a few times. The genes are TRBV5-8 and TRBJ1-2; no clear D. CDR3 size: 12 residues. The germline V and J ends were trimmed by 4 bases and 0 bases, with 4 bases remaining between them. Germline assignment: CDR1 SGHTS and CDR2 YDEGEE. CDR3 residues: CASSGANYGYTF. The CDR3 DNA sequence: TGTGCCAGCAGCGGGGCTAACTATGGCTACACCTTC.

The J gene is TRBJ2-1, the V gene TRBV10-2, with TRBD2 matching 10 bases. After removal of 6 bases from V and 5 bases from J, the junction contained 1 base not matched to a gene. Germline V gene sequence: CDR1 WSHSY, CDR2 SAAADI. The CDR3 has 13 amino acids. CDR3 sequence (DNA): TGCGCCAGCAGACTAGCGGGAAACAATGAGCAGTTCTTC. Its translation is CASRLAGNNEQFF.

A remark on this clone: The sample carries other DNA sequences with the same CDR3. The rearrangement uses TRBV5-1 and TRBJ1-2; 9 positions match TRBD1. With 0 bases clipped from V and 6 bases from J, the junction kept 3 bases outside the gene matches. Germline lookup yields CDR1 SGHRS and CDR2 YFSETQ. This CDR3 has 14 amino acids. DNA of the CDR3: TGCGCCAGCAGCTTGGACAGGGGGCGGAATGGCTACACCTTC. Amino acids: CASSLDRGRNGYTF.

The gene calls are TRBV10-3 and TRBJ2-7; D unresolved. This CDR3 has 13 amino acids. The germline gives CDR1 ENHRY, CDR2 SYGVKD. V lost 4 bases and J lost 4, with 11 bases in between. The CDR3 DNA sequence: TGTGCCATCAGTGGGCAGACCTTGTACGAGCAGTACTTC. Its translation is CAISGQTLYEQYF.

The rearrangement links TRBV7-9 to TRBJ1-5, with D perhaps TRBD1 (5 bases). The CDR3 runs 15 residues. CDR1 and CDR2 from the germline V gene are SEHNR and FQNEAQ (reference sequence). V was cut by 5 bases and J by 7 bases, with 18 bases left in between. The CDR3 region is CASSPAMGTEQPQHF. CDR3 DNA sequence: TGTGCCAGCAGCCCGGCTATGGGGACGGAACAGCCCCAGCATTTT.

The chain recombines TRBV6-6 with TRBJ1-1, with TRBD1 matching 7 bases. Trimming took 5 bases from V and 3 from J; bases not matched to a gene: 0. The germline V gene has CDR1 MNHNY and CDR2 SVGAGI (reference sequence). This CDR3 spans 12 amino acids. CDR3 nucleotides: TGTGCCAGCAGTACAGGGGACACTGAAGCTTTCTTT. Amino acid sequence: CASSTGDTEAFF.

Only a few counts were recorded for this clone. The chain employs TRBV11-2 and TRBJ2-7; 8 positions match TRBD2. J gave up 3 bases and V 0 bases, and 7 bases lay outside the gene matches. The CDR3 spans 16 residues. Germline CDR1 is SGHAT and CDR2 is FQNNGV. This CDR3 reads CASSLDGTGGGYEQYF. Written as DNA, the CDR3 is TGTGCCAGCAGCTTAGATGGAACGGGAGGGGGCTACGAGCAGTACTTC.

By frequency in the sample, this clone is medium-sized. V gene TRBV6-6 combines with J gene TRBJ2-7; D unclear. V was cut by 5 bases and J by 1 base, with 3 bases left in between. Germline CDR1 and CDR2: MNHNY and SVGAGI (reference sequence). This CDR3 has 11 residues. CDR3 sequence (DNA): TGTGCCAGCAGTGAATCCTACGAGCAGTACTTC. Its translation: CASSESYEQYF.